These 17 T cell receptor beta chains were sequenced from one sample in a study of blood T cell repertoires in COVID-19. Assay used: immunoSEQ multiplex PCR; TCRdb lists only in-frame clones, some missing. The sample contains about 170,000 clones, about 80% of which appear only once. Sample: peripheral blood. Receptors were obtained from a man aged 70-80 years with active or convalescent COVID-19.

The J gene is TRBJ2-1, the V gene TRBV7-9; a possible D gene is TRBD1 (6 bases). This CDR3 has 14 residues. CDR1 and CDR2 from the germline V gene are SEHNR and FQNEAQ (reference sequence). V gave up 7 bases and J gave up 0 bases, with 10 bases separating them. The CDR3 sequence: CASNRGGSYNEQFF. The CDR3 nucleotides read TGTGCCAGCAACCGAGGGGGCTCCTACAATGAGCAGTTCTTC.

The chain links TRBV6-6 to TRBJ2-1; possible D gene TRBD2, 6 bases. CDR1 is MNHNY, CDR2 SVGAGI, per germline (reference sequence). The CDR3 covers 16 residues. Deletions cut 5 bases from V and 6 bases from J, with 20 bases between. The CDR3 protein is CASSPGTLVGVNEQFF. The CDR3 DNA reads TGTGCCAGCAGTCCCGGGACTCTTGTTGGTGTCAATGAGCAGTTCTTC.

This chain uses TRBV7-8 with TRBJ1-4; D is uncertain. The CDR3 is made up of 15 amino acids. V lost 6 bases, J lost 0 bases, and 11 bases lay in between. Germline V lookup: CDR1 SGHVS, CDR2 FQNEAQ. The CDR3 DNA is TGTGCCAGCAGGCGTCGGGTTGCAACTAATGAAAAACTGTTTTTT. Amino acids: CASRRRVATNEKLFF.

The genes are TRBV27 and TRBJ2-5, with 11 positions matching TRBD1. The CDR3 runs to 16 residues. Germline assignment: CDR1 MNHEY and CDR2 SMNVEV (reference sequence). With 8 bases clipped from V and 4 bases from J, the junction kept 12 bases outside the gene matches. Here the CDR3 reads CASARTGGLWGETQYF. The CDR3 DNA is TGTGCCAGCGCAAGGACAGGGGGCTTGTGGGGAGAGACCCAGTACTTC.

The chain uses TRBV29-1 and TRBJ2-7; 9 nucleotides agree with TRBD2. V lost 4 bases to trimming and J lost 12 bases; unmatched junction nucleotides: 13. Germline V gene lookup returns CDR1 SQVTM and CDR2 ANQGSEA. The CDR3 contains 13 residues. Written as DNA, the CDR3 is TGCAGCGTTGCGGAGGTGGCGGGAGGGCCCCTGTACTTC. Protein: CSVAEVAGGPLYF.

J is TRBJ2-1 and V is TRBV27; TRBD2 is a possible D gene (5 bases). The CDR3 spans 15 residues. V gave up 5 bases and J gave up 0 bases, with 11 bases separating them. The germline V gene encodes CDR1 MNHEY and CDR2 SMNVEV (reference sequence). CDR3 region: CASSLGLVSYNEQFF. For the CDR3, the DNA is TGTGCCAGCAGTCTTGGACTGGTCTCCTACAATGAGCAGTTCTTC.

V and J are TRBV18 and TRBJ2-7; TRBD2 aligns across 7 bases. This CDR3 contains 15 residues. The ends lost 2 bases at V and 0 bases at J; junction bases unmatched: 4. Per the germline V gene, CDR1 is KGHSH and CDR2 is LQKENI. CDR3 in DNA: TGTGCCAGCTCACCATCGCGGGGGAGCTCCTACGAGCAGTACTTC. Its protein product is CASSPSRGSSYEQYF. The variable domain in full, with the rest retrieved from reference TRBV18 and TRBJ2-7, is NAGVMQNPRHLVRRRGQEARLRCSPMKGHSHVYWYRQLPEEGLKFMVYLQKENIIDESGMPKERFSAEFPKEGPSILRIQQVVRGDSAAYFCASSPSRGSSYEQYFGPGTRLTVT.

This clone was found once. The chain joins TRBV30 to TRBJ2-3, with TRBD2 matching 11 bases. V lost 8 bases, J lost 6 bases, and 7 bases stayed unmatched. Germline V gene lookup returns CDR1 GTSNPN and CDR2 SVGIG (reference sequence). This CDR3 has 13 amino acids. CDR3 bases: TGTGCCCTTAGCGGGAGGGCCTATGATACGCAGTATTTT. Protein sequence: CALSGRAYDTQYF.

The V call is TRBV6-2 or TRBV6-3, the J call TRBJ2-5; TRBD2 matches at 10 bases. The ends lost 6 bases at V and 3 bases at J; junction bases unmatched: 7. The CDR3 runs 15 residues. Per germline, CDR1 MNHEY and CDR2 SVGEGT. CDR3 in DNA: TGTGCCAGCAGCATCACGGGACTAGCGAAAGAGACCCAGTACTTC. Residues: CASSITGLAKETQYF.

V and J are TRBV3-1 (or the pseudogene TRBV3-2) and TRBJ2-7; D perhaps matches TRBD1 (5 bases). V was trimmed by 8 bases and J by 2 bases, leaving 19 bases between them. This CDR3 is built from 15 residues. Per the germline V gene, CDR1 is LGHDT and CDR2 is YNNKEL (reference sequence). CDR3: CASRLNAQGTYEQYF. The CDR3, as DNA: TGTGCCAGCCGCCTAAACGCTCAGGGTACCTACGAGCAGTACTTC.

This chain connects TRBV6-5 to TRBJ2-1; D unresolved. Trimming took off 7 bases at V and 4 bases at J, with 5 bases between the two ends. CDR1 and CDR2 (germline): MNHEY, SVGAGI. The CDR3 contains 11 residues. In DNA form, the CDR3 reads TGTGCCAGCATCTCTTACAATGAGCAGTTCTTC. Translating it yields CASISYNEQFF.

V gene TRBV6-6 combines with J gene TRBJ2-1; tentative D call: TRBD2 (5 bases). The CDR3 length is 14 residues. Germline CDR1 MNHNY, CDR2 SVGAGI (reference sequence). V lost 1 base, J lost 15 bases, and 19 bases lay in between. The CDR3 here is CASSYYEGANNGFF. The CDR3 nucleotides are TGTGCCAGCAGTTACTACGAGGGCGCCAACAACGGGTTCTTC.

CDR3 residues: CASSLNWDRSYEQYF. As DNA, the CDR3 is TGTGCCAGCAGCTTGAACTGGGACAGATCCTACGAGCAGTACTTC. J is TRBJ2-7 and V is TRBV7-9, with TRBD1 matching 7 bases. The trim removed 3 bases at V and 1 base at J, leaving 6 bases unmatched. The CDR3 is 15 residues long. Germline V lookup: CDR1 SEHNR, CDR2 FQNEAQ (reference sequence).

This chain links TRBV18 with TRBJ1-1; 7 nucleotides align to TRBD1. The CDR3 spans 18 residues. V trimming: 3 bases; J trimming: 1 base; junction bases outside the gene matches: 14. In germline, CDR1 is KGHSH, CDR2 LQKENI. This CDR3 reads CASSPNPRQQGSNTEAFF. The CDR3 nucleotides are TGTGCCAGCTCACCTAACCCACGCCAACAGGGGTCGAACACTGAAGCTTTCTTT.

The chain employs TRBV6-5 and TRBJ1-1, with D hard to call. The germline V gene encodes CDR1 MNHEY and CDR2 SVGAGI. This CDR3 has 13 amino acids. V dropped 2 bases and J dropped 4 bases, with 8 bases sitting between them. DNA of the CDR3: TGTGCCAGCAGTTACGTTCGGGGCACTGAAGCTTTCTTT. Translated, it gives CASSYVRGTEAFF.

This chain connects TRBV2 to TRBJ1-1; tentatively, D is TRBD1 (6 bases). Germline-derived CDR1 and CDR2 are SNHLY and FYNNEI. The CDR3 runs 12 residues. Trimming took off 4 bases at V and 8 bases at J, with 11 bases between the two ends. The CDR3 spells CASSAIGTEAFF. CDR3 nucleotide sequence: TGTGCCAGCAGTGCTATCGGGACAGAAGCTTTCTTT.

In this sample, this clone turned up a few times. The V gene is TRBV7-3, the J gene TRBJ2-7, with 8 positions matching TRBD1. In germline, CDR1 is SGHTA, CDR2 FQGTGA. The CDR3 is 14 residues long. With 5 bases clipped from V and 8 bases from J, the junction kept 11 bases outside the gene matches. CDR3 nucleotides: TGTGCCAGCAGCCCCACCGGGACAGGAGGGCAGCAGTACTTC. Translation: CASSPTGTGGQQYF.